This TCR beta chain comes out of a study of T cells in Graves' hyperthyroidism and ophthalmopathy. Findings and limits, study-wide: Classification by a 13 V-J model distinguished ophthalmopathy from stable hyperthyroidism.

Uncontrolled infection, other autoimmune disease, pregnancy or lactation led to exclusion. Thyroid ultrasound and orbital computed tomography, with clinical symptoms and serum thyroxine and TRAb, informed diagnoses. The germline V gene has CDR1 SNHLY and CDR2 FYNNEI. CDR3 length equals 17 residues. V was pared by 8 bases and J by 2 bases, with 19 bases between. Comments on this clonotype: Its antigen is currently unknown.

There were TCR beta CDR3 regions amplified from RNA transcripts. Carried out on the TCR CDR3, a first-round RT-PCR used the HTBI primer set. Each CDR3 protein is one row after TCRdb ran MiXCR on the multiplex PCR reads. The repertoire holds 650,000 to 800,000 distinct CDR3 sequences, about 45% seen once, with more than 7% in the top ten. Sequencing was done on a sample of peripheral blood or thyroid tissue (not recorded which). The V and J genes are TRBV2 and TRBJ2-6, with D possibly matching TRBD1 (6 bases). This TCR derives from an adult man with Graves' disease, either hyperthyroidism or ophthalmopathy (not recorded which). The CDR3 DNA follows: TGTGCCAGCGGACCCGAGCAGGGGAAACCTGGGGCCAACGTCCTGACTTTC. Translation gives CASGPEQGKPGANVLTF.